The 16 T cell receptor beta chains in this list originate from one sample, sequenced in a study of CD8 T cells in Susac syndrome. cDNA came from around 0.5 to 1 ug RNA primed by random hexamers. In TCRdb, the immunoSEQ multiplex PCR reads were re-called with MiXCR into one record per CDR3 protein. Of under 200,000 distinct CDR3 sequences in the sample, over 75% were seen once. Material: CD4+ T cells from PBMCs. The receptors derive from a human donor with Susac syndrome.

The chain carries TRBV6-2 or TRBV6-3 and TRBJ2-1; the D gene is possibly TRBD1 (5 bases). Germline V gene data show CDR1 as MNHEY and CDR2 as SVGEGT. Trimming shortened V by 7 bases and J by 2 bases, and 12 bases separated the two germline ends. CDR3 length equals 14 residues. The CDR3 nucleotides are TGTGCCAGCATCCCGACAGTTCCCTACAATGAGCAGTTCTTC. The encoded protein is CASIPTVPYNEQFF.

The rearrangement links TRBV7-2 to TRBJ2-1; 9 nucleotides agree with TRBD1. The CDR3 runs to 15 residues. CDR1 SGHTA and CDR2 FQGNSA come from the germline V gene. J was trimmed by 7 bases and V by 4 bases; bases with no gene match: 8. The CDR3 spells CASSSWAGQGNEQFF. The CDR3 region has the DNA TGTGCCAGCAGCTCATGGGCGGGACAGGGTAATGAGCAGTTCTTC.

CDR3 nucleotide sequence: TGTGCCAGCTCACCAGAGGACACTGAAGCTTTCTTT. Translated: CASSPEDTEAFF. The rearrangement links TRBV18 to TRBJ1-1; D unclear. The CDR3 is 12 amino acids. The V gene lost 2 bases and the J gene lost 3 bases, with 4 bases spanning the gap. The germline V gene has CDR1 KGHSH and CDR2 LQKENI.

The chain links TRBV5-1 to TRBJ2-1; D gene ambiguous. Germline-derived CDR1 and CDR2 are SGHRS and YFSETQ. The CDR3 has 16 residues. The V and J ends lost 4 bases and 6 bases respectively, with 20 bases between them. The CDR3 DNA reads TGCGCCAGCAGCCCGTCGCGTAATGTTATAGGCAATGAGCAGTTCTTC. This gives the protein CASSPSRNVIGNEQFF. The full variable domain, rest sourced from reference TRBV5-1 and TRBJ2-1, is KAGVTQTPRYLIKTRGQQVTLSCSPISGHRSVSWYQQTPGQGLQFLFEYFSETQRNKGNFPGRFSGRQFSNSRSEMNVSTLELGDSALYLCASSPSRNVIGNEQFFGPGTRLTVL.

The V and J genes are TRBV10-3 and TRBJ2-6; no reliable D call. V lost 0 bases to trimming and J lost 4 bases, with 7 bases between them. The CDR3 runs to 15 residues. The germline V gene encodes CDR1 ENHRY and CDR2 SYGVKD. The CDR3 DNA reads TGTGCCATCAGTGAGTCATTAGGGGGGGCCAACGTCCTGACTTTC. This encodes CAISESLGGANVLTF.

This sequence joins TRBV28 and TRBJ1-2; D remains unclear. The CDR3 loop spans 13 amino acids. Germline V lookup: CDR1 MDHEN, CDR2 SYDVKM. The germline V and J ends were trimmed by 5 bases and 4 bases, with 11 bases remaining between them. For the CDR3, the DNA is TGTGCCAGCAGTCCTGGCCTCTTCTATGGCTACACCTTC. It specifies CASSPGLFYGYTF.

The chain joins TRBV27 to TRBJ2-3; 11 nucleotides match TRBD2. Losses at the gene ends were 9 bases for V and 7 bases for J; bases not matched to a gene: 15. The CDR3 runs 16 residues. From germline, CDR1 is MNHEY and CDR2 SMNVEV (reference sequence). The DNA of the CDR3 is TGTGCCAGTCCCCCGGAGACTAGCGGGGAATTGTATACGCAGTATTTT. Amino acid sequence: CASPPETSGELYTQYF.

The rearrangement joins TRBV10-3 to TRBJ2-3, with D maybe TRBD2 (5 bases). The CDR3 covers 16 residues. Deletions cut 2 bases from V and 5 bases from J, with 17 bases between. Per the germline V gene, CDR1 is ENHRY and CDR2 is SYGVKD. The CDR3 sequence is CAISEIWRAAGDTQYF. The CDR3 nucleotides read TGTGCCATCAGTGAGATATGGCGGGCGGCGGGAGATACGCAGTATTTT.

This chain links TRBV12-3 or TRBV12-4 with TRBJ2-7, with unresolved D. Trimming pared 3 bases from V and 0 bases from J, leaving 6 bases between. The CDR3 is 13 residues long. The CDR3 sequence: CASSFGASYEQYF. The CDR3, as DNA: TGTGCCAGCAGTTTTGGAGCCTCCTACGAGCAGTACTTC.

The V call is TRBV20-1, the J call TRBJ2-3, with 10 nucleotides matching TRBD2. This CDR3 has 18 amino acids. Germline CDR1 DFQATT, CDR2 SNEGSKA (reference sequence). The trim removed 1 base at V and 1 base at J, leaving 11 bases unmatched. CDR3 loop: CSARVLASGSLGTDTQYF. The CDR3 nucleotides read TGCAGTGCTAGAGTGTTGGCTAGCGGGAGCCTAGGCACAGATACGCAGTATTTT.

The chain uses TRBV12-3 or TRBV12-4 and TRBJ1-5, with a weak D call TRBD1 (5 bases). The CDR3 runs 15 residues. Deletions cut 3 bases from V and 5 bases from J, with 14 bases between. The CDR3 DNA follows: TGTGCCAGCAGTTTCGTTTCAGGGATCGATCAGCCCCAGCATTTT. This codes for CASSFVSGIDQPQHF.

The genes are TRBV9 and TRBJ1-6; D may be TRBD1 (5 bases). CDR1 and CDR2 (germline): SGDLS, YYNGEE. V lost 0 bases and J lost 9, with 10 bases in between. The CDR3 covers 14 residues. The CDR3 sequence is CASSVGGVVSPLHF. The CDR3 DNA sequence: TGTGCCAGCAGCGTAGGAGGGGTAGTTTCACCCCTCCACTTT. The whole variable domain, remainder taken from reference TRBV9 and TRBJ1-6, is DSGVTQTPKHLITATGQRVTLRCSPRSGDLSVYWYQQSLDQGLQFLIQYYNGEERAKGNILERFSAQQFPDLHSELNLSSLELGDSALYFCASSVGGVVSPLHFGNGTRLTVT.

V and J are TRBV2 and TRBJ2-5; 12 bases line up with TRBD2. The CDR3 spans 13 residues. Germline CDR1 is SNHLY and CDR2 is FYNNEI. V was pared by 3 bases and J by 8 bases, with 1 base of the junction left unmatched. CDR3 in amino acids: CASSETSGRTQYF. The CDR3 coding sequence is TGTGCCAGCAGTGAGACTAGCGGGAGAACCCAGTACTTC.

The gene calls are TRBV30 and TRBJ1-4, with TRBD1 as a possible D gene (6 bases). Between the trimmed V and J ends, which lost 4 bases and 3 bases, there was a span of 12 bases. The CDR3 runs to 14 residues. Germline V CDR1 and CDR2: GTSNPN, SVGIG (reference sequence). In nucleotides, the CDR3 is TGTGCCTGGATGGGGGCGAGAGCTAATGAAAAACTGTTTTTT. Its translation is CAWMGARANEKLFF.

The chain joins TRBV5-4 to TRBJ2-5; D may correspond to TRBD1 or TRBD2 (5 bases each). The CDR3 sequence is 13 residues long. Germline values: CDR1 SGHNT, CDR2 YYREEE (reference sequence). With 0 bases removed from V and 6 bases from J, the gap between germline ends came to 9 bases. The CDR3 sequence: CASSLGWGKTQYF. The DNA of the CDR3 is TGTGCCAGCAGCTTGGGCTGGGGGAAGACCCAGTACTTC.

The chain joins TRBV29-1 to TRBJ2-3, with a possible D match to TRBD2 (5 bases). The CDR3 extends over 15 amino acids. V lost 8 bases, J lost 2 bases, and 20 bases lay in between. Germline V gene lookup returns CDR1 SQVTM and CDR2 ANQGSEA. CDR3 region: CSSLYSSGNTDTQYF. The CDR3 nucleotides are TGCAGCTCATTGTACAGTTCGGGGAACACAGATACGCAGTATTTT.